This TCR beta chain was obtained from a study of blood T cells in healthy people across ages. Study overall: The template switching approach captured approximately one barcoded beta molecule for every two T cells. Overall study results and limits: Donor CMV status was unknown, possibly confounding expanded clonotype changes.

A second PCR of 7 to 11 cycles used a sample-barcoded 5' primer and a J-beta primer mix. Through a template-switch adaptor with 12 random nucleotides, each cDNA molecule received a tag. In TCRdb, the 5' RACE reads were re-called with MiXCR into one record per CDR3 protein. This table has hundreds of thousands of distinct CDR3 sequences, under 80% appearing once. CDR1 and CDR2 from the germline V gene are SQVTM and ANQGSEA. The V and J ends lost 7 bases and 3 bases respectively, with 14 bases between them. The CDR3 spans 13 residues. A word on this clonotype: Its antigen is currently unknown.

Healthy Caucasian individuals from Russia aged about 6 to 95 were enrolled as donors. The origin of this receptor is a man aged 25-45 years in good health. This chain links TRBV29-1 with TRBJ2-3; D is perhaps TRBD1 (5 bases). The sequenced sample was blood. CDR3 protein: CSAEAPGTDTQYF. The CDR3 DNA follows: TGCAGCGCCGAAGCCCCAGGGACAGATACGCAGTATTTT.